These 26 T cell receptor beta chains share one sample of origin, sequenced in a study of lymphopenia after photon versus proton radiotherapy. TCRdb's copy holds only in-frame clones and misses some; the assay was immunoSEQ multiplex PCR. In the table there are tens of thousands of clones, about 92% of which are singletons. The sequencing here drew on peripheral blood, taken from a patient treated with photon-based radiotherapy. The receptors here all came from a woman aged 45-65 years with cholangiocarcinoma.

This clone showed up just once. The chain is built from TRBV27 and TRBJ2-7, with D hard to call. Germline lookup yields CDR1 MNHEY and CDR2 SMNVEV (reference sequence). Trimming cost V 6 bases and J 0 bases, with 12 bases left between them. The CDR3 consists of 14 residues. The CDR3, as DNA: TGTGCCAGCAGAAACGGACGGATCTCCTACGAGCAGTACTTC. Its translation: CASRNGRISYEQYF.

This clone has more than one count but fewer than ten. This chain uses TRBV5-1 with TRBJ1-6, with D possibly being TRBD1 (5 bases). V gave up 7 bases and J gave up 5 bases, with 10 bases separating them. The CDR3 is 13 residues long. From germline, CDR1 is SGHRS and CDR2 YFSETQ. CDR3 amino acids: CASEEGNNSPLHF. As DNA, the CDR3 is TGCGCCAGCGAGGAGGGGAATAATTCACCCCTCCACTTT.

The V gene is TRBV5-5, the J gene TRBJ1-6; TRBD1 aligns across 7 bases. The CDR3 has 18 amino acids. The germline V gene encodes CDR1 SGHKS and CDR2 YYEKEE (reference sequence). After removal of 2 bases from V and 2 bases from J, the junction contained 10 bases not matched to a gene. The chain's CDR3 is CASSLNRGEGPYNSPLHF. Here the CDR3 DNA reads TGTGCCAGCAGCTTAAACAGGGGAGAAGGCCCCTATAATTCACCCCTCCACTTT.

The chain carries TRBV5-5 and TRBJ2-1; D could derive from TRBD1 or TRBD2 (5 bases each). The CDR3 is 13 residues long. The germline V gene encodes CDR1 SGHKS and CDR2 YYEKEE (reference sequence). V lost 4 bases and J lost 1, with 6 bases in between. CDR3 amino acids: CASSGGSYNEQFF. The CDR3 DNA reads as TGTGCCAGCAGCGGGGGTTCCTACAATGAGCAGTTCTTC. Complete variable domain (other parts from reference TRBV5-5 and TRBJ2-1): DAGVTQSPTHLIKTRGQQVTLRCSPISGHKSVSWYQQVLGQGPQFIFQYYEKEERGRGNFPDRFSARQFPNYSSELNVNALLLGDSALYLCASSGGSYNEQFFGPGTRLTVL.

The chain links TRBV29-1 to TRBJ1-1, with 12 bases aligning to TRBD1. Trimming at V came to 8 bases and at J to 4 bases, leaving 2 bases not matched to a gene. CDR1 and CDR2 (germline): SQVTM, ANQGSEA. The CDR3 is made up of 12 amino acids. The CDR3 DNA reads as TGCAGCTCGGGACAGGGGGCCACTGAAGCTTTCTTT. It encodes CSSGQGATEAFF.

V usage is TRBV7-2 and J usage is TRBJ1-4, with a tentative D call TRBD1 (5 bases). This CDR3 is 14 amino acids long. CDR1 and CDR2 (germline): SGHTA, FQGNSA. V gave up 1 base and J gave up 8 bases, with 11 bases separating them. CDR3 amino acids: CASSLGAGWEKLFF. The CDR3 DNA reads as TGTGCCAGCAGCTTAGGGGCAGGGTGGGAAAAACTGTTTTTT.

The V gene is TRBV19, the J gene TRBJ2-6, with 9 bases fitting TRBD1. CDR1 and CDR2 (germline): LNHDA, SQIVND (reference sequence). With 6 bases clipped from V and 0 bases from J, the junction kept 3 bases outside the gene matches. CDR3 length: 16 amino acids. CDR3 in DNA: TGTGCCAGTAGACAGGGGGCGAGCTCTGGGGCCAACGTCCTGACTTTC. It translates to CASRQGASSGANVLTF.

This chain links TRBV6-5 with TRBJ1-4, with D hard to call. CDR1 and CDR2 from the germline V gene are MNHEY and SVGAGI. The CDR3 contains 14 residues. Trimming cost V 0 bases and J 10 bases, with 12 bases left between them. CDR3 in DNA: TGTGCCAGCAGTTACTCCAGTGCGGTTGGAAAACTGTTTTTT. This encodes CASSYSSAVGKLFF.

This clone was seen a single time. The rearrangement uses TRBV7-6 and TRBJ2-1, with 9 positions matching TRBD2. The CDR3 loop spans 16 amino acids. The germline gives CDR1 SGHVS, CDR2 FNYEAQ. V shed 4 bases, J shed 7 bases, and the junction held 11 bases outside the gene matches. The CDR3, as DNA: TGTGCCAGCAGCTCCCCTCGCGGGGGGGCCGAGAATGAGCAGTTCTTC. Protein sequence: CASSSPRGGAENEQFF.

V is TRBV19 and J is TRBJ2-5; possible D gene TRBD2, 6 bases. The V and J ends lost 5 bases and 2 bases respectively, with 15 bases between them. CDR3 length: 15 residues. Per germline, CDR1 LNHDA and CDR2 SQIVND (reference sequence). The chain's CDR3 is CASSPPARGQETQYF. The CDR3 DNA reads TGTGCCAGTAGTCCTCCGGCCCGGGGGCAAGAGACCCAGTACTTC.

This chain connects TRBV9 to TRBJ2-6, with 7 bases aligning to TRBD2. With 4 bases clipped from V and 2 bases from J, the junction kept 12 bases outside the gene matches. This CDR3 spans 18 amino acids. Germline V gene lookup returns CDR1 SGDLS and CDR2 YYNGEE. The CDR3 spells CASSPRGTGGPGANVLTF. CDR3 coding DNA: TGTGCCAGCAGCCCCCGGGGGACGGGAGGCCCTGGGGCCAACGTCCTGACTTTC.

The V call is TRBV10-3, the J call TRBJ2-2; TRBD2 matches 7 bases. The CDR3 has 16 residues. The germline CDR1 and CDR2 sequences are ENHRY and SYGVKD. After removal of 4 bases from V and 6 bases from J, the junction contained 11 bases not matched to a gene. The CDR3 coding sequence is TGTGCCATCAGTGGCGGGGCCGCAGCGGGGTCCGGGGAGCTGTTTTTT. It specifies CAISGGAAAGSGELFF.

This chain joins TRBV11-2 and TRBJ1-2; no definite D call. Germline lookup yields CDR1 SGHAT and CDR2 FQNNGV. The CDR3 contains 15 residues. Trimming pared 1 base from V and 3 bases from J, leaving 12 bases between. This CDR3 reads CASSLVVRWYYGYTF. The CDR3 DNA follows: TGTGCCAGCAGCTTAGTTGTCCGCTGGTACTATGGCTACACCTTC.

The genes are TRBV7-2 and TRBJ2-3; either TRBD1 or TRBD2 may supply D (5 bases each). Germline V lookup: CDR1 SGHTA, CDR2 FQGNSA. This CDR3 is built from 15 residues. The V gene lost 7 bases and the J gene lost 4 bases, with 18 bases spanning the gap. Here the CDR3 reads CASTPGTQSADTQYF. The CDR3 DNA follows: TGTGCCAGCACCCCCGGGACGCAAAGCGCAGATACGCAGTATTTT.

The CDR3, as DNA: TGTGCCATCAGTGAGCTGGGGGGTGGCTACGAGCAGTACTTC. Translating gives CAISELGGGYEQYF. This chain connects TRBV10-3 to TRBJ2-7, with TRBD2 as a possible D gene (6 bases). Trimming removed 2 bases at V and 3 bases at J, with 11 bases between. The CDR3 is made up of 14 amino acids. Germline V gives CDR1 ENHRY, CDR2 SYGVKD.

V and J are TRBV5-1 and TRBJ2-1; 10 nucleotides agree with TRBD2. The CDR3 runs 14 residues. V trimming: 5 bases; J trimming: 9 bases; junction bases outside the gene matches: 8. Per germline, CDR1 SGHRS and CDR2 YFSETQ. CDR3 loop: CASRAASGGGEQFF. The CDR3 DNA reads TGCGCCAGCAGAGCCGCCAGCGGGGGGGGTGAGCAGTTCTTC.

This clone occurred a few times. This chain joins TRBV7-9 and TRBJ1-1, with 7 bases that match TRBD1. V trimming: 8 bases; J trimming: 2 bases; junction bases outside the gene matches: 5. The germline CDR1 and CDR2 sequences are SEHNR and FQNEAQ (reference sequence). The CDR3 totals 13 residues. The CDR3 region has the DNA TGTGCCAGCTCGGGGACAGACAACACTGAAGCTTTCTTT. It translates to CASSGTDNTEAFF.

The chain uses TRBV9 and TRBJ1-1, with D tentatively TRBD1 (5 bases). Deletions cut 2 bases from V and 4 bases from J, with 12 bases between. The CDR3 is 14 residues long. Germline V CDR1 and CDR2: SGDLS, YYNGEE. The CDR3 reads CASSVGRALTEAFF. The CDR3 DNA reads TGTGCCAGCAGCGTCGGCAGGGCCCTCACTGAAGCTTTCTTT.

The genes are TRBV4-3 and TRBJ1-1; D is uncertain. This CDR3 is built from 17 residues. Germline assignment: CDR1 LGHNA and CDR2 YSLEER. V lost 0 bases and J 0 bases, leaving 14 bases between the germline ends. DNA of the CDR3: TGCGCCAGCAGCCAAGAGTGGGTCTACACTATGAACACTGAAGCTTTCTTT. Translation gives CASSQEWVYTMNTEAFF.

J is TRBJ1-1 and V is TRBV4-3, with D possibly TRBD1 on 6 matching bases. Trimming removed 4 bases from V and 1 base from J, with 16 bases in between. The CDR3 consists of 16 residues. Germline loops: CDR1 LGHNA, CDR2 YSLEER. CDR3 sequence reads: CASSRFTGSTNTEAFF. In DNA form, the CDR3 reads TGCGCCAGCAGCCGTTTCACAGGGTCAACGAACACTGAAGCTTTCTTT.

The chain links TRBV29-1 to TRBJ2-2; possible D gene TRBD2, 5 bases. Germline-derived CDR1 and CDR2 are SQVTM and ANQGSEA. The CDR3 is made up of 15 amino acids. V was clipped by 0 bases and J by 6 bases, with 14 bases between them. The CDR3 DNA is TGCAGCGTTGAAGAGGGGTCGGGGTTCTCCGGGGAGCTGTTTTTT. This gives the protein CSVEEGSGFSGELFF.

The chain combines TRBV2 with TRBJ1-1; D remains unclear. V was trimmed by 6 bases and J by 5 bases, leaving 13 bases between them. Germline assignment: CDR1 SNHLY and CDR2 FYNNEI. The CDR3 is 13 amino acids. As DNA, the CDR3 is TGTGCCAGCAGCCGGGAGGTGGGTACTGAAGCTTTCTTT. It yields the protein CASSREVGTEAFF.

This rearrangement joins TRBV19 to TRBJ2-7, with D perhaps assigned TRBD1 or TRBD2 (5 bases each). CDR3 length: 14 residues. V was cut by 3 bases and J by 4 bases, with 13 bases left in between. Germline V lookup: CDR1 LNHDA, CDR2 SQIVND (reference sequence). CDR3: CASSIRGGEYEQYF. The CDR3 DNA reads TGTGCCAGTAGTATTAGGGGTGGGGAGTACGAGCAGTACTTC. Based on the CDR3 plus reference TRBV19 and TRBJ2-7, the full variable domain is DGGITQSPKYLFRKEGQNVTLSCEQNLNHDAMYWYRQDPGQGLRLIYYSQIVNDFQKGDIAEGYSVSREKKESFPLTVTSAQKNPTAFYLCASSIRGGEYEQYFGPGTRLTVT.

V and J are TRBV18 and TRBJ1-5, with D unresolved. This CDR3 is 14 amino acids long. Trimming pared 3 bases from V and 6 bases from J, leaving 12 bases between. Germline CDR1 and CDR2: KGHSH and LQKENI. The CDR3 nucleotides read TGTGCCAGCTCACCTATGGAGAGGGTTCAGCCCCAGCATTTT. Translation: CASSPMERVQPQHF.

The CDR3: CASSQTCRGGPTFNYGYTF. The CDR3 DNA is TGCGCCAGCAGTCAAACGTGTCGTGGGGGCCCAACATTTAACTATGGCTACACCTTC. The V gene is TRBV23-1, the J gene TRBJ1-2, with D possibly being TRBD1 (6 bases). TRBV23-1 is recorded as an ORF, its role being uncertain. CDR3 length equals 19 residues. The ends were cut back, 2 bases at V and 1 base at J, with 23 bases in the middle.

The chain recombines TRBV6-6 with TRBJ1-2, with a possible D match to TRBD1 (6 bases). Germline CDR1 MNHNY, CDR2 SVGAGI (reference sequence). Trimming took 5 bases from V and 4 from J, leaving 20 bases between them. This CDR3 contains 16 residues. The CDR3 DNA reads as TGTGCCAGCAGTCTCCCCACAGGGAGCGGGGGCTATGGCTACACCTTC. Residues: CASSLPTGSGGYGYTF.